This T cell receptor beta chain was documented in a study of cytomegalovirus exposure and HLA in healthy donors. Notes on the study in general: Association of a missense DCLRE1C variant with TCR beta V- and J-gene trimming was reported in a later analysis. Several top significant clusters appeared, in a later analysis, to be linked to common viral pathogens. The availability of immune exposure information extended only to CMV serostatus. CMV antigen specificity of three CMV-associated chains was confirmed in vitro.

13 Jbeta primers and 60 Vbeta primers were used for the PCR. The method was immunoSEQ multiplex PCR; TCRdb's version includes in-frame clones alone and lacks a portion of them. Among 80,000 to 130,000 clones listed, more than 75% were seen once. The V end was cut by 0 bases, the J end by 6 bases, with 12 bases between. The CDR3 spans 15 residues. Germline V CDR1 and CDR2: SGDLS, YYNGEE. About this clone itself: Its specificity is unknown.

The clonotype was recovered from a woman between 45 and 65 years old in good health and CMV-seropositive. Sequenced material: PBMCs. This chain uses TRBV9 with TRBJ2-2; tentatively, D is TRBD1 (5 bases). The CDR3, as DNA: TGTGCCAGCAGCGTAGCAGGGTGGGCCGCCGGGGAGCTGTTTTTT. Its translation: CASSVAGWAAGELFF. The full variable domain, in which reference TRBV9 and TRBJ2-2 provide the parts outside the CDR3, is DSGVTQTPKHLITATGQRVTLRCSPRSGDLSVYWYQQSLDQGLQFLIQYYNGEERAKGNILERFSAQQFPDLHSELNLSSLELGDSALYFCASSVAGWAAGELFFGEGSRLTVL.